The TCR beta chain under discussion was sequenced for a study of human T cells and chemical hapten exposure. TCRdb reprocessed the RACE reads via MiXCR and lists one record per CDR3 protein. This table has hundreds of thousands of distinct CDR3 sequences, around 6% appearing once. Stated time point: patch test 2, 6 weeks after DPC sensitization. Documented treatment: therapeutic diphenylcyclopropenone sensitization with weekly scalp DPC. The CDR3 loop spans 17 amino acids. Looked up from germline, CDR1 is KGHDR and CDR2 is SFDVKD. J was trimmed by 3 bases and V by 0 bases; bases with no gene match: 6. Only a few counts were recorded for this clonotype.

The sequence was obtained from a woman aged 18-29 years with alopecia areata. Some clones in this sample may be carry-over from other donors' samples. The source material was whole blood, sampled in connection with sensitization to the hapten diphenylcyclopropenone (DPC). V is TRBV24-1 and J is TRBJ2-1; the match to TRBD2 covers 8 bases. The CDR3 DNA follows: TGTGCCACCAGTGATTTGCAGGCGGGGGGTAGCTACAATGAGCAGTTCTTC. Its protein product is CATSDLQAGGSYNEQFF.